The sample holds many counts of the clone carrying this T cell receptor (beta chain). The antigen remains undetermined. The data belong to a study of CD8 T cells in ankylosing spondylitis. Broader study findings: Apparently characteristic of ankylosing spondylitis blood was a TCR beta motif (roughly eight highly homologous variants).

Germline V gene data show CDR1 as SGHRS and CDR2 as YFSETQ. Deletions cut 1 base from V and 1 base from J, with 8 bases between. The CDR3 length is 14 residues. In TCRdb, the 5' RACE reads were re-called with MiXCR into one record per CDR3 protein. The sample has more than 400,000 distinct CDR3 sequences; approximately 5.3% are singletons. This sequence joins TRBV5-1 and TRBJ2-5; D is unclear. Sequencing used blood, either unsorted or a sorted T cell fraction (not recorded which). The clonotype comes from a male donor with ankylosing spondylitis. The CDR3 region is CASSLRSPQETQYF. CDR3 DNA sequence: TGCGCCAGCAGCTTGAGGAGTCCCCAAGAGACCCAGTACTTC.